This TCR beta chain was observed in a study of human thymus T cells. This CDR3 is 14 amino acids long. The V segment lost 1 base and the J segment 7 bases; nucleotides outside the gene matches: 9. Germline CDR1 is GTSNPN and CDR2 is SVGIG (reference sequence). Method: immunoSEQ multiplex PCR; TCRdb's copy keeps in-frame clones and lacks some. The table has about 50,000 clones, 85% to 95% seen once. Blood DNA came from all available leukocytes, not a fixed cell number. The sequencing sample was made of blood. The clonotype originates from a girl less than two years old with a congenital heart defect but otherwise immunologically healthy. The chain employs TRBV30 and TRBJ2-7; 8 nucleotides match TRBD2. CDR3 DNA sequence: TGTGCCTGGAGTGCGACTAGCGTCAAGGGGGAGCAGTACTTC. It specifies CAWSATSVKGEQYF.